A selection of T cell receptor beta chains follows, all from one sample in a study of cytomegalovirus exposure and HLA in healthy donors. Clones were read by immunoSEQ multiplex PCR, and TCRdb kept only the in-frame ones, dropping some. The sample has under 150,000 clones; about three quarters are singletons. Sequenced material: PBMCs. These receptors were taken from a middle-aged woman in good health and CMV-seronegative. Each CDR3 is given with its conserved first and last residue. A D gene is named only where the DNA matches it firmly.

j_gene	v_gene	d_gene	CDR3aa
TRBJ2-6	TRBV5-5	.	CASSLEVTPSSGANVLTF
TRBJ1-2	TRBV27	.	CASSFAGFYGYTF
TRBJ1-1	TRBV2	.	CASRAGMNTEAFF
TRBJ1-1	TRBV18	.	CASSYGENTEAFF
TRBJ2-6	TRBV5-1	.	CASSLAGSASSGANVLTF
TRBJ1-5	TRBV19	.	CASTQTGGALGQPQHF
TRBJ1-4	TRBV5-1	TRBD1	CASSQEGQDSEKLFF
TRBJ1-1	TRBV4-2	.	CASSLLRGNTEAFF
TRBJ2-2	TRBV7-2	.	CASSLGQAGTGELFF
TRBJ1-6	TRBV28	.	CASSLSAGNNSPLHF
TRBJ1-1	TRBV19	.	CASNRGSAGTEAFF
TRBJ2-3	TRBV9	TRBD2	CASSFQAGGGDTQYF
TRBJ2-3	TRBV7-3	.	CASSLGGVGDTQYF
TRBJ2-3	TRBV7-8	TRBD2	CASSLARLAGPEYF
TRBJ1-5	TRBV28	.	CASTGGPQPQHF
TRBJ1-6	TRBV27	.	CASSLSSSNSPLHF
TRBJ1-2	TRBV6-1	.	CASSISGGNYGYTF
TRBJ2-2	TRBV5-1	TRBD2	CASSKSTAGVTGELFF
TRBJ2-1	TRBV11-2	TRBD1	CASSLWTGDNEQFF
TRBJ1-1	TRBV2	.	CASSELVVAAFF
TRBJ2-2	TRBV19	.	CASTPSWALTPNTGELFF
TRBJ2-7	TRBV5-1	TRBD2	CASSPGTSGGAYEQYF
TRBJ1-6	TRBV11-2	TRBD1	CASSRDRGSSYNSPLHF
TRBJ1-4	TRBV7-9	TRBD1	CASSFPGTVEALTNEKLFF
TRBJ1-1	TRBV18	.	CASSPTTNPGLAEAFF
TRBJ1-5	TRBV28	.	CASRTDLNQPQHF
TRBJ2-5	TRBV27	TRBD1	CASSLDRGLETQYF
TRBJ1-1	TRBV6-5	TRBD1	CASRTGVGEAFF
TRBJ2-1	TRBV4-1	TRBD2	CASSPRRLAGGPGYNEQFF
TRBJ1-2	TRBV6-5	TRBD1	CATGTGLRYTF
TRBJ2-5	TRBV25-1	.	CASSEQQETQYF
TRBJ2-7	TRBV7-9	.	CASSLAGQSGEQYF
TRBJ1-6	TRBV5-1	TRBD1	CASSLGGQGRSPLHF
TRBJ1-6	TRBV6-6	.	CASSYVETGNQPLHF
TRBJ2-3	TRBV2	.	CASNGRGRSTDTQYF
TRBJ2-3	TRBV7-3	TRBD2	CASSSSGTSLDTQYF
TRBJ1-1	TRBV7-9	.	CSSSFVGLRNTEAFF
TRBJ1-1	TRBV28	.	CASSVGLDTEAFF
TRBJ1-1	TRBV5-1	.	CASSLGPENTEAFF
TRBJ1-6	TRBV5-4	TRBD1	CASSRTGGASYNSPLHF
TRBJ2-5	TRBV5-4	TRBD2	CASGARLAETQYF
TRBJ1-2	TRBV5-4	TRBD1	CASSLDRGWRTF
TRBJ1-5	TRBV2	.	CASSPERGISNQPQHF
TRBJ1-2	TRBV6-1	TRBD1	CASSDKTGALYGYTF
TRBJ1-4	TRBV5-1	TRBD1	CASSADPGQSITTNEKLFF